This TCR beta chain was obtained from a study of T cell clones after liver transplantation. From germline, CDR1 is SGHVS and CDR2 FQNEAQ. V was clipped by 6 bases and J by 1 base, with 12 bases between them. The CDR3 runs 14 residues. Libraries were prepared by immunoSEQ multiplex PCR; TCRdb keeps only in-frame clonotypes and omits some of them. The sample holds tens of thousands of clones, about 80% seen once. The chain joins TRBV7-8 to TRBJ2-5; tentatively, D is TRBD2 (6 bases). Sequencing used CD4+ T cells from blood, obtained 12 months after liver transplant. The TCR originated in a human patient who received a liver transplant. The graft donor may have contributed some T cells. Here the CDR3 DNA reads TGTGCCAGCAGGCCCAGGGAGGCCCAAGAGACCCAGTACTTC. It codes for CASRPREAQETQYF.